This T cell receptor (beta chain) derives from a study of patients and donors after allogeneic stem cell transplantation. Germline CDR1 is ENHRY and CDR2 is SYGVKD. This CDR3 is built from 16 residues. Between the trimmed V and J ends, which lost 6 bases and 0 bases, there was a span of 15 bases. TCRdb processed the RT-PCR reads anew with MiXCR; each CDR3 protein has one entry. The table has about a million distinct CDR3 sequences, more than 15% seen once. This TCR was sampled from a human donor who was either an allogeneic HSCT recipient or a stem cell or donor lymphocyte infusion donor (not recorded which). It is not recorded whose cells these are; they may come from a transplant donor. This chain connects TRBV10-3 to TRBJ2-1; D possibly corresponds to TRBD1 (5 bases). The sample taken for sequencing was blood, either unsorted or a sorted T cell fraction (not recorded which). CDR3 nucleotide sequence: TGTGCCATCAGGAACCGACTCGACAGCTCCTACAATGAGCAGTTCTTC. Translation gives CAIRNRLDSSYNEQFF.